This T cell receptor (beta chain) was profiled in a study of brain T cells in children with intractable seizures. The method was immunoSEQ multiplex PCR; TCRdb's version includes in-frame clones alone and lacks a portion of them. The sample includes 340,000 or so clones, approximately 93% seen only once; the top ten take approximately 5%. Time point denoted: blood from clinic visit 5 months post-surgery; TSC patient then seizure free. The CDR3 contains 13 residues. Germline CDR1 reads MGHRA; CDR2 reads YSYEKL. With 8 bases removed from V and 3 bases from J, the gap between germline ends came to 13 bases.

Source: peripheral blood, taken around 5 months after surgery. This clonotype was sampled from a boy less than two years old with tuberous sclerosis and intractable seizures. This chain links TRBV4-1 with TRBJ1-2; possibly TRBD1 for D (6 bases). The CDR3 DNA reads TGCGCCAGCCTGGGGGGGCTAGACTATGGCTACACCTTC. This encodes CASLGGLDYGYTF.